Listed below are T cell receptor beta chains from one sample, sequenced in a study of T cells in Graves' hyperthyroidism and ophthalmopathy. TCRdb re-analysed the multiplex PCR reads in MiXCR, keeping a single row per CDR3 protein. Of around 340,000 distinct CDR3 sequences in the sample, 20% to 25% were seen once. The sequenced material came from blood. Receptor source: a woman in her forties or fifties with Graves' hyperthyroidism. Both conserved end residues are part of each CDR3. Each record gives: clone size, J gene, V gene, D gene, CDR3 protein. The D gene is left open where the match is weak. The size field is filled for only some rows; it gives once, few, many or a size class.

clone_size: many
j_call: TRBJ2-6
v_call: TRBV11-2
d_call: .
cdr3_aa: CASSKEASRSSRANVLTF

clone_size: many
j_call: TRBJ2-3
v_call: TRBV7-9
d_call: .
cdr3_aa: CASSTTRGGDTQYF

clone_size: few
j_call: TRBJ1-3
v_call: TRBV20-1
d_call: .
cdr3_aa: CSARKGVAGNTIYF

clone_size: many
j_call: TRBJ2-5
v_call: TRBV20-1
d_call: TRBD1
cdr3_aa: CSARWQGARETQYF

clone_size: many
j_call: TRBJ2-7
v_call: TRBV28
d_call: TRBD2
cdr3_aa: CASSLEASGSYEQYF

clone_size: many
j_call: TRBJ1-1
v_call: TRBV6-1
d_call: TRBD1
cdr3_aa: CASRSGGQEAFF

clone_size: .
j_call: TRBJ2-1
v_call: TRBV11-2
d_call: TRBD2
cdr3_aa: CASRGASGNYNEQFF

clone_size: .
j_call: TRBJ1-1
v_call: TRBV20-1
d_call: TRBD1
cdr3_aa: CSAHSGTGRSNTEAFF

clone_size: few
j_call: TRBJ1-6
v_call: TRBV20-1
d_call: .
cdr3_aa: CSARKLGESPLHF

clone_size: many
j_call: TRBJ1-5
v_call: TRBV6-1
d_call: TRBD1
cdr3_aa: CASRYRGRYQPQHF